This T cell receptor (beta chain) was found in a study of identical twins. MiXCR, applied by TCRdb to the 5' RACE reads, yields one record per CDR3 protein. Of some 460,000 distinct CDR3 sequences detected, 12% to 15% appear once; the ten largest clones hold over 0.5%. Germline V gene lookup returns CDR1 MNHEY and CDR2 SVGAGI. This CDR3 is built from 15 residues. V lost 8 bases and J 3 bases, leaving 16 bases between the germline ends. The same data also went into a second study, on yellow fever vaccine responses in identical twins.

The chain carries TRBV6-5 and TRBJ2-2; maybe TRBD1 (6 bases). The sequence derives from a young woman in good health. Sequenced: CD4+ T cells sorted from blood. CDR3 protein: CASGFLDRDTGELFF. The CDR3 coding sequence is TGTGCCAGCGGTTTCCTGGACAGAGACACCGGGGAGCTGTTTTTT.